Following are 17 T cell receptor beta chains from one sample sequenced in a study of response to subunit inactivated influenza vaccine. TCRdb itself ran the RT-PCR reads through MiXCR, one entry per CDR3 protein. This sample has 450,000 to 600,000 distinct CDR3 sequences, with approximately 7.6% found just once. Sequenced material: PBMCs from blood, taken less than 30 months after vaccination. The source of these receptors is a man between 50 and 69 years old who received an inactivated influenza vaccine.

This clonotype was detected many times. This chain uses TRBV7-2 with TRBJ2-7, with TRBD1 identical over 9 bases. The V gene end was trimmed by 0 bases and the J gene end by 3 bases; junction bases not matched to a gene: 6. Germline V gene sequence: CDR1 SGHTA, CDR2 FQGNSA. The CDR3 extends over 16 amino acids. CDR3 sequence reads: CASSLAARDRDYEQYF. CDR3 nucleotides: TGTGCCAGCAGCTTAGCGGCCCGGGACAGGGACTACGAGCAGTACTTC.

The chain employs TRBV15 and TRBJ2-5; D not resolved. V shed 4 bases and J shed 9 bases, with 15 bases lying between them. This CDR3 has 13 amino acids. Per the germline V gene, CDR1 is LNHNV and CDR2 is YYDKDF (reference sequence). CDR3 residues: CATSTPLPAAQYF. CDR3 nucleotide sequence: TGTGCCACCAGCACTCCACTTCCCGCGGCCCAGTACTTC.

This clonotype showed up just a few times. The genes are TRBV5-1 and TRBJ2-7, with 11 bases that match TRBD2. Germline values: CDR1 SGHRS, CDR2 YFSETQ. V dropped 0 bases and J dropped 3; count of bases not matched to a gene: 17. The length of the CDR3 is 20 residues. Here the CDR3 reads CASSLAGGQYLAGGFYEQYF. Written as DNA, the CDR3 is TGCGCCAGCAGCTTGGCCGGGGGCCAGTACCTAGCGGGAGGCTTCTACGAGCAGTACTTC.

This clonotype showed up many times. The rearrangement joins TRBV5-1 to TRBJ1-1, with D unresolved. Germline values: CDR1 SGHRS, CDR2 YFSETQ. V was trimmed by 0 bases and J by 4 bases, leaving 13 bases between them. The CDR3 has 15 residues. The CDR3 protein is CASSLAVQRSTEAFF. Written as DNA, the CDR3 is TGCGCCAGCAGCTTGGCGGTACAGAGGAGCACTGAAGCTTTCTTT.

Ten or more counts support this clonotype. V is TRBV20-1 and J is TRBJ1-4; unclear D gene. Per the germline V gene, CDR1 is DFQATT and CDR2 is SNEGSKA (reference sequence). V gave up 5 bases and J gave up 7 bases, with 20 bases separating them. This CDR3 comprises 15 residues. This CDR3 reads CSALSAGGLPEKLFF. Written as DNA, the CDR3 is TGCAGTGCTCTTTCTGCGGGTGGCCTACCTGAAAAACTGTTTTTT.

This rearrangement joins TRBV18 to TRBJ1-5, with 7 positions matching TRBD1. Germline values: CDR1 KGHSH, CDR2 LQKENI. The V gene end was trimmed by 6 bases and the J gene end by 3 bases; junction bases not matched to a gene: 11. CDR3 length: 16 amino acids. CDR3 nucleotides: TGTGCCAGCTCGGCACTCCGGGACAGCGTCAATCAGCCCCAGCATTTT. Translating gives CASSALRDSVNQPQHF. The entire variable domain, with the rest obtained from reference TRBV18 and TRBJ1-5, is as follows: NAGVMQNPRHLVRRRGQEARLRCSPMKGHSHVYWYRQLPEEGLKFMVYLQKENIIDESGMPKERFSAEFPKEGPSILRIQQVVRGDSAAYFCASSALRDSVNQPQHFGDGTRLSIL.

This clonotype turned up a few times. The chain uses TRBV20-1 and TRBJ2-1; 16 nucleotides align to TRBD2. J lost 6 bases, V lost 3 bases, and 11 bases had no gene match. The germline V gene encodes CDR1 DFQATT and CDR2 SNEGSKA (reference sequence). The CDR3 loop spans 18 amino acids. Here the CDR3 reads CSASLPGLAGGGSNEQFF. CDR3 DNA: TGCAGTGCTAGTCTACCGGGACTAGCGGGGGGGGGATCCAATGAGCAGTTCTTC.

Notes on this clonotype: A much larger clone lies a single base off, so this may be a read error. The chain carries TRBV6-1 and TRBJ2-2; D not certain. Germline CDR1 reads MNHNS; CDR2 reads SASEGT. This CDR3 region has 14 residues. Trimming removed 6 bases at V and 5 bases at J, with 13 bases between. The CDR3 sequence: CASSPSGITGELFF. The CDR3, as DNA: TGTGCCAGCAGCCCCTCGGGCATAACCGGGGAGCTGTTTTTT.

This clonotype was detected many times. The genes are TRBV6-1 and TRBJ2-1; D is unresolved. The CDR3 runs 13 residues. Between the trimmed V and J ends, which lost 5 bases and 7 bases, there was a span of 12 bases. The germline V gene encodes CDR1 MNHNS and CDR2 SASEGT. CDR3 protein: CASSPNGRNEQFF. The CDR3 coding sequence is TGTGCCAGCAGTCCGAACGGGCGTAATGAGCAGTTCTTC.

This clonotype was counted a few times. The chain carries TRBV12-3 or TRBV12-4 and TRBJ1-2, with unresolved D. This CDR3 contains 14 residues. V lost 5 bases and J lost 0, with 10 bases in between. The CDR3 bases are TGTGCCAGCAGTAAGGGCAGCCCTAACTATGGCTACACCTTC. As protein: CASSKGSPNYGYTF.

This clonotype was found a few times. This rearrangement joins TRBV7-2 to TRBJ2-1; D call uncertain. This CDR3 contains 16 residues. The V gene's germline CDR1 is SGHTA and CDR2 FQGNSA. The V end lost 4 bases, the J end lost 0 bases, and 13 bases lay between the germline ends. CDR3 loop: CASSSRLLSSYNEQFF. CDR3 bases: TGTGCCAGCAGCTCCCGATTATTAAGCTCCTACAATGAGCAGTTCTTC.

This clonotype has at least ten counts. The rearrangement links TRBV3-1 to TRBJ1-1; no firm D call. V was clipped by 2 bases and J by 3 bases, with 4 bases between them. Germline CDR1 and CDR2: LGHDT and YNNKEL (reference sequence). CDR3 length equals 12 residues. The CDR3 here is CASSQPYTEAFF. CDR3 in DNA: TGTGCCAGCAGCCAACCGTACACTGAAGCTTTCTTT.

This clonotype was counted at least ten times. The CDR3 region has the DNA TGTGCCAGCAGCAAACTAGCGGGAGGTACCTACGAGCAGTACTTC. It yields the protein CASSKLAGGTYEQYF. The genes are TRBV5-6 and TRBJ2-7; 12 bases line up with TRBD2. The CDR3 sequence is 15 residues long. The junction had 4 bases not matched to a gene; V was cut back by 4 bases and J by 2 bases. Per the germline V gene, CDR1 is SGHDT and CDR2 is YYEEEE.

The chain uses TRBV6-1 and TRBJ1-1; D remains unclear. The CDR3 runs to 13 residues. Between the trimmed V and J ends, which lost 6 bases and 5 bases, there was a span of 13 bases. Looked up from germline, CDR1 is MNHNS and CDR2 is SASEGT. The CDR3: CASSPNGETEAFF. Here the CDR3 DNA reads TGTGCCAGCAGCCCTAATGGGGAAACTGAAGCTTTCTTT.

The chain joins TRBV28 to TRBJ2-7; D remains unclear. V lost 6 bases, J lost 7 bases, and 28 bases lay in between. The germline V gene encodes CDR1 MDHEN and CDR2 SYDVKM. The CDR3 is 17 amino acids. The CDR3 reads CASSRRASWSLDEEQYF. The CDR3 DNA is TGTGCCAGCAGCCGTAGGGCGTCCTGGAGCCTGGATGAGGAGCAGTACTTC.

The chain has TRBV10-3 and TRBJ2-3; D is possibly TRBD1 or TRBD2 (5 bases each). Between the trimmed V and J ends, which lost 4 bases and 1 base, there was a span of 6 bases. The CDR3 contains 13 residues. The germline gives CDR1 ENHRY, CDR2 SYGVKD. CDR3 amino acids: CAISGDRTDTQYF. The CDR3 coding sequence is TGTGCCATCAGTGGGGACCGCACAGATACGCAGTATTTT.

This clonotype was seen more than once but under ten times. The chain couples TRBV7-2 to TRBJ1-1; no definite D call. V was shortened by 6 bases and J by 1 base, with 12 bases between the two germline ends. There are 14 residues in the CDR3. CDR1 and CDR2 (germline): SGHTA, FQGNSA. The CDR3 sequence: CASRLGRENTEAFF. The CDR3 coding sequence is TGTGCCAGCAGACTCGGACGGGAGAACACTGAAGCTTTCTTT.